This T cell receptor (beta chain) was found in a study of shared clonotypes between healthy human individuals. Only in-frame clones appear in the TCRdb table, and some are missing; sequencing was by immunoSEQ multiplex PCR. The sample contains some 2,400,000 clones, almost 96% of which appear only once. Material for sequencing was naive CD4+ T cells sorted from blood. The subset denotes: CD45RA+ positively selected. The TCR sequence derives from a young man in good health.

This CDR3 reads CASSRGQGRPQAGNTIYF. CDR3 DNA sequence: TGTGCCAGCAGCAGGGGACAGGGGCGTCCTCAGGCTGGAAACACCATATATTTT. The chain links TRBV7-2 to TRBJ1-3, with TRBD1 matching 10 bases. The CDR3 contains 18 residues. Trimming removed 5 bases from V and 2 bases from J; junction bases left unmatched: 12. Germline V gene sequence: CDR1 SGHTA, CDR2 FQGNSA.